What follows describes a single T cell receptor (beta chain). The method was immunoSEQ multiplex PCR; TCRdb's version includes in-frame clones alone and lacks a portion of them. The table has a few hundred thousand clones, 90% seen once; the top ten hold 2.5% to 3.5%. The source of the sample is a study of blood T cell repertoires in COVID-19. For the study at large: Acute and convalescent COVID-19 specimens originated in the United States, Italy and Spain. Sample material is recorded as cDNA or gDNA derived from T cells, B-cell-depleted T cells, or PBMCs.

Germline CDR1 reads MNHEY; CDR2 reads SVGAGI. The CDR3 has 15 amino acids. With V trimmed by 6 bases and J by 2 bases, 7 bases remained unmatched. The receptor was isolated from a woman aged 25 to 39 with COVID-19, enrolled during active disease. V gene TRBV6-5 combines with J gene TRBJ1-5; 7 nucleotides agree with TRBD1. Sequenced input: peripheral blood. CDR3 protein: CASRVQGVRNQPQHF. CDR3 nucleotide sequence: TGTGCCAGCAGGGTTCAGGGGGTTCGCAATCAGCCCCAGCATTTT.